This T cell receptor beta chain emerged from a study of CD8 T cells in ankylosing spondylitis. Notes on the study in general: According to the report, clones linked to the disease were significantly enriched in matched synovial fluid samples taken from ankylosing spondylitis patients. Eight or nine highly homologous variants made up a TCR beta motif that seemed to typify ankylosing spondylitis blood. Before this, some motif variants had been reported in reactive arthritis synovial fluid and blood. CD8+ by phenotype, disease-linked clones were relatively rare in peripheral blood.

This clonotype showed up many times. Its antigen remains unidentified. TCRdb re-analysed the 5' RACE reads in MiXCR, keeping a single row per CDR3 protein. The sample includes 150,000 to 200,000 distinct CDR3 sequences, 15% to 20% of them seen just once. Trimming removed 0 bases at V and 6 bases at J, with 3 bases between. The CDR3 extends over 13 amino acids. The V gene's germline CDR1 is WNHNN and CDR2 SYGVQD (reference sequence). The sequenced material came from blood, either unsorted or a sorted T cell fraction (not recorded which). The TCR comes from a male donor aged 10-30 years with ankylosing spondylitis or in good health (not recorded which). The chain recombines TRBV10-1 with TRBJ1-6; D not resolved. The CDR3 spells CASSESPNSPLHF. DNA of the CDR3: TGCGCCAGCAGTGAGTCGCCTAATTCACCCCTCCACTTT.